The 9 T cell receptor beta chains below were found in one sample sequenced in a study of blood T cell repertoires in COVID-19. TCRdb keeps only in-frame clones here, not all; method: immunoSEQ multiplex PCR. The data show roughly 250,000 clones, 65% to 85% seen once. Input material: peripheral blood. The receptors were gathered from a woman in her thirties or forties with active or convalescent COVID-19.

V is TRBV5-1 and J is TRBJ1-1, with 11 bases identical to TRBD1. Losses at the gene ends were 6 bases for V and 0 bases for J; bases not matched to a gene: 7. The CDR3 has 16 residues. Looked up from germline, CDR1 is SGHRS and CDR2 is YFSETQ. The CDR3 here is CASTRTGGRVNTEAFF. For the CDR3, the DNA is TGCGCCAGCACCCGGACAGGGGGCAGGGTGAACACTGAAGCTTTCTTT.

This clone was detected a few times. The chain has TRBV11-2 and TRBJ1-1, with D hard to call. The CDR3 has 14 residues. Between the trimmed V and J ends, which lost 1 base and 0 bases, there was a span of 6 bases. CDR1 is SGHAT, CDR2 FQNNGV, per germline. CDR3 nucleotide sequence: TGTGCCAGCAGCTTAGTGGGAGTGAACACTGAAGCTTTCTTT. The encoded protein is CASSLVGVNTEAFF.

The rearrangement links TRBV18 to TRBJ1-1, with D tentatively TRBD1 (5 bases). V gave up 2 bases and J gave up 3 bases, with 10 bases separating them. The CDR3 is made up of 14 amino acids. The germline CDR1 and CDR2 sequences are KGHSH and LQKENI. CDR3 loop: CASSPKRGDTEAFF. The CDR3 DNA sequence: TGTGCCAGCTCACCAAAACGGGGGGACACTGAAGCTTTCTTT.

J is TRBJ1-1 and V is TRBV3-1 (or the pseudogene TRBV3-2), with TRBD1 matching 8 bases. The CDR3 runs to 13 residues. Germline trimming cut 2 bases from V and 5 bases from J; bases unmatched to any gene: 1. Germline V gives CDR1 LGHDT, CDR2 YNNKEL (reference sequence). CDR3 protein: CASSQRTGTEAFF. For the CDR3, the DNA is TGTGCCAGCAGCCAAAGGACAGGGACTGAAGCTTTCTTT.

The CDR3 is CASSRSGENTEAFF. CDR3 sequence (DNA): TGTGCCAGTAGCCGCTCAGGGGAGAACACTGAAGCTTTCTTT. The chain couples TRBV19 to TRBJ1-1, with D possibly TRBD1 on 6 matching bases. V lost 6 bases and J 1 base, leaving 12 bases between the germline ends. Germline V lookup: CDR1 LNHDA, CDR2 SQIVND (reference sequence). The CDR3 is 14 amino acids.

The table lists this clone with a count of one. The V and J genes are TRBV25-1 and TRBJ2-1; TRBD2 might be the D (6 bases). V dropped 11 bases and J dropped 0 bases, with 14 bases sitting between them. CDR3 size: 14 residues. Germline V gene data show CDR1 as MGHDK and CDR2 as SYGVNS. The CDR3 sequence: CAQGGPLSYNEQFF. CDR3 DNA sequence: TGTGCCCAGGGAGGTCCTCTCTCCTACAATGAGCAGTTCTTC.

CDR3 sequence reads: CASSGDTLNTEAFF. In DNA, the CDR3 is TGCGCCAGCAGCGGGGACACGTTGAACACTGAAGCTTTCTTT. The J gene is TRBJ1-1, the V gene TRBV5-1, with D perhaps TRBD1 (6 bases). Germline lookup yields CDR1 SGHRS and CDR2 YFSETQ. CDR3 length: 14 amino acids. Trimming removed 4 bases at V and 0 bases at J, with 10 bases between.

The chain recombines TRBV6-5 with TRBJ2-2; a weak D match, TRBD2 (6 bases). Trimming took off 6 bases at V and 4 bases at J, with 15 bases between the two ends. CDR3 length: 15 residues. Germline CDR1 MNHEY, CDR2 SVGAGI. The CDR3 region is CASSRYRRGTGELFF. In nucleotides, the CDR3 is TGTGCCAGCAGCAGATACAGGCGGGGCACCGGGGAGCTGTTTTTT.

This chain links TRBV5-1 with TRBJ1-5; D not resolved. This CDR3 region has 13 residues. Germline lookup yields CDR1 SGHRS and CDR2 YFSETQ. Trimming shortened V by 1 base and J by 2 bases, and 4 bases separated the two germline ends. CDR3 coding DNA: TGCGCCAGCAGCTTGACAGGCAATCAGCCCCAGCATTTT. Translated: CASSLTGNQPQHF.